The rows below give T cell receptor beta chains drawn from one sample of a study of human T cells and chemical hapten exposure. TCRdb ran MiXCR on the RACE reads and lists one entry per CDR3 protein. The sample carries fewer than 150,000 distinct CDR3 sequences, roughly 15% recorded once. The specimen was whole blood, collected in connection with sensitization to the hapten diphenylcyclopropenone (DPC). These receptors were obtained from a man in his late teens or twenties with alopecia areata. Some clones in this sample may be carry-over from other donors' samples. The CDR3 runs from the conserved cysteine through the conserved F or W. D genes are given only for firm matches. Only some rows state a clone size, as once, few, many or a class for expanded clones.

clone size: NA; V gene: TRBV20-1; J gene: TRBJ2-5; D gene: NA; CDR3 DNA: TGCAGTGCTAGGGGGGACTCGAGGAGGGACCAGTACTTC; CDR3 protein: CSARGDSRRDQYF
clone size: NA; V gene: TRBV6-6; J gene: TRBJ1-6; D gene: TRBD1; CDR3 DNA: TGTGCCAGCAGTTCCATTTTCTCCGGGACAGACCATAATTCACCCCTCCACTTT; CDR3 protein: CASSSIFSGTDHNSPLHF
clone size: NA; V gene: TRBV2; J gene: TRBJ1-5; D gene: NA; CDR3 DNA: TGTGCCAGCAGTGATTTCAGGGCCGGCAATCAGCCCCAGCATTTT; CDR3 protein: CASSDFRAGNQPQHF
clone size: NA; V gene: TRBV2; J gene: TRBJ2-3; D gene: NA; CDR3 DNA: TGTGCCAACAAATTCAAGGGGACAGATACGCAGTATTTT; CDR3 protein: CANKFKGTDTQYF
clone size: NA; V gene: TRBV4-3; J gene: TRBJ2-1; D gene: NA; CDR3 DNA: TGCGCCAGCAGCCAAGACCGGGACAAATACAATGAGCAGTTCTTC; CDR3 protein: CASSQDRDKYNEQFF
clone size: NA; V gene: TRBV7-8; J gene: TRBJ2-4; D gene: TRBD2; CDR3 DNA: TGTGCCAGCAGCTTAGGGGCACCGACTACTAGCGGGGGGGCCCCGGAAAACATTCAGTACTTC; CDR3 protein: CASSLGAPTTSGGAPENIQYF
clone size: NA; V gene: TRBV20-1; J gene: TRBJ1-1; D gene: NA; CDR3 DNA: TGCAGTGCTAGAGATTCGGTTGGGAACACTGAAGCTTTCTTT; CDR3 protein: CSARDSVGNTEAFF
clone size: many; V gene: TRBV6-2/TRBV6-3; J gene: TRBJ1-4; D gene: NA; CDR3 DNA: TGTGCCAGCACTGTGGGGACGGCGGCAACTAATGAAAAACTGTTTTTT; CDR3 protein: CASTVGTAATNEKLFF
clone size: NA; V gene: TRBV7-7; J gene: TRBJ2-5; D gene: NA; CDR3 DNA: TGTGCCAGCAGTTCTCTTCGGGGGCCCAAAGAGACCCAGTACTTC; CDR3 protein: CASSSLRGPKETQYF
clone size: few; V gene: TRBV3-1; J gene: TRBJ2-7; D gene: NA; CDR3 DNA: TGTGCCAGCAGCAAGACGGAAACCTACGAGCAGTACTTC; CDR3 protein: CASSKTETYEQYF
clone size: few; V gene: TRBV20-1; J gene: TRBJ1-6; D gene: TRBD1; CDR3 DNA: TGCAGTGCTAGTACGTGGACAGGGCCAAATTCACCCCTCCACTTT; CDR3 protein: CSASTWTGPNSPLHF
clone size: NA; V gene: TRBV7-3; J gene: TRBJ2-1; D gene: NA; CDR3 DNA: TGTGCCAGCAGCTTAGGGCCAGGGAGCTACAATGAGCAGTTCTTC; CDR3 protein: CASSLGPGSYNEQFF
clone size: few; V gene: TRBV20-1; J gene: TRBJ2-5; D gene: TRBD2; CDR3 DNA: TGCAGTGCTAGACCTAGCGGGGTTCAAGAGACCCAGTACTTC; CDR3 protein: CSARPSGVQETQYF
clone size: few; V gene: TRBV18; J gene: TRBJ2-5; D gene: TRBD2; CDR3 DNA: TGTGCCAGCTCACCCGGGACTAGCGGTCAAGAGACCCAGTACTTC; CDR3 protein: CASSPGTSGQETQYF
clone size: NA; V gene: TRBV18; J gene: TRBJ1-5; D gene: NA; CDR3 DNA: TGTGCCAGCTCCGAAGGAACAGGAGGAAATCAGCCCCAGCATTTT; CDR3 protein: CASSEGTGGNQPQHF
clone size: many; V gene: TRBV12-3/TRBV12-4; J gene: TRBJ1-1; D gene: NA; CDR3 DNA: TGTGCCAGCAGGGGATACAGGGTTAGCACTGAAGCTTTCTTT; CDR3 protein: CASRGYRVSTEAFF
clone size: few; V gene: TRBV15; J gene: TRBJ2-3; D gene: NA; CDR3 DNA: TGTGCCACCAGGAGTTTTGCAGATACGCAGTATTTT; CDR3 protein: CATRSFADTQYF
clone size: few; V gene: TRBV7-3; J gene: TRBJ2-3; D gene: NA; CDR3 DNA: TGTGCCAGCAGCTTATACAACACAGATACGCAGTATTTT; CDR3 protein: CASSLYNTDTQYF
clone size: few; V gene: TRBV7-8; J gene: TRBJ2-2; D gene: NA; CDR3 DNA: TGTGCCAGCAGCTTAAACTTCGGCGGGTTCACCGGGGAGCTGTTTTTT; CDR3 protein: CASSLNFGGFTGELFF
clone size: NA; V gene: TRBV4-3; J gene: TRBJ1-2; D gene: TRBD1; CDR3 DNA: TGCGCCAGCAGCCAAGATCCAGGACAGGGCAACTATGGCTACACCTTC; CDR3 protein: CASSQDPGQGNYGYTF
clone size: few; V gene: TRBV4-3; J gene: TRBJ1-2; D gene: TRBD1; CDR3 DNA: TGCGCCAGCAGCCGCACTGACAGGGAGAACTATGGCTACACCTTC; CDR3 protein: CASSRTDRENYGYTF